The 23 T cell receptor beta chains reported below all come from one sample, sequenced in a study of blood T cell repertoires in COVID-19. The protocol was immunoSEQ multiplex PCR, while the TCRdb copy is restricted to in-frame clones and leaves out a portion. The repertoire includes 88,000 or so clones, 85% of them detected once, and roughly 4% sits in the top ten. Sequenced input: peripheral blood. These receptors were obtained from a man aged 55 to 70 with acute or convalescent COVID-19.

The CDR3 DNA reads as TGCGCCAGCAGGGAGGAGGGATACGAGCAGTACTTC. This gives the protein CASREEGYEQYF. This rearrangement joins TRBV5-1 to TRBJ2-7; D might be TRBD2 (6 bases). Per germline, CDR1 SGHRS and CDR2 YFSETQ. This CDR3 comprises 12 residues. V was clipped by 5 bases and J by 4 bases, with 10 bases between them.

CDR3 loop: CASSFSLSSLSGNTIYF. In DNA, the CDR3 is TGTGCCAGCAGCTTCTCCCTATCTTCCCTTTCTGGAAACACCATATATTTT. The V gene is TRBV5-4, the J gene TRBJ1-3; D remains unclear. Trimming took off 2 bases at V and 1 base at J, with 16 bases between the two ends. The germline V gene encodes CDR1 SGHNT and CDR2 YYREEE (reference sequence). The CDR3 is made up of 17 amino acids. Full variable domain (missing parts from reference TRBV5-4 and TRBJ1-3): ETGVTQSPTHLIKTRGQQVTLRCSSQSGHNTVSWYQQALGQGPQFIFQYYREEENGRGNFPPRFSGLQFPNYSSELNVNALELDDSALYLCASSFSLSSLSGNTIYFGEGSWLTVV.

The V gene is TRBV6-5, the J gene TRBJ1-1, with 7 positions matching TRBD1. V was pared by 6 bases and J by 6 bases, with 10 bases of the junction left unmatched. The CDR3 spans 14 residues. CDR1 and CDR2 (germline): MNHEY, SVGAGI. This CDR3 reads CASRQGSTGAEAFF. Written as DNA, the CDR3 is TGTGCCAGCAGACAGGGGTCCACGGGGGCTGAAGCTTTCTTT.

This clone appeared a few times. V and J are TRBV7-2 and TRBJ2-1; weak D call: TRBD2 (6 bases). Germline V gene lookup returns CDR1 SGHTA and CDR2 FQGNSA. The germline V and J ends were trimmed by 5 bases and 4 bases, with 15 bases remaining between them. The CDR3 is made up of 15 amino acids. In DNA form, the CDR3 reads TGTGCCAGCAGCCCTAGCGACCTCGCTTACAATGAGCAGTTCTTC. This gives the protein CASSPSDLAYNEQFF. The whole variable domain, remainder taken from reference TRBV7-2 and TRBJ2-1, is GAGVSQSPSNKVTEKGKDVELRCDPISGHTALYWYRQSLGQGLEFLIYFQGNSAPDKSGLPSDRFSAERTGGSVSTLTIQRTQQEDSAVYLCASSPSDLAYNEQFFGPGTRLTVL.

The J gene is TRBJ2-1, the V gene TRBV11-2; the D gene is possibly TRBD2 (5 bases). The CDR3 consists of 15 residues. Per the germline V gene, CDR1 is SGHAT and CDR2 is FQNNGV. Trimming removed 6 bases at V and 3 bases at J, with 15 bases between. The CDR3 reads CASSFDYRLYNEQFF. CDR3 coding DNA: TGTGCCAGCAGTTTCGACTACCGACTCTACAATGAGCAGTTCTTC.

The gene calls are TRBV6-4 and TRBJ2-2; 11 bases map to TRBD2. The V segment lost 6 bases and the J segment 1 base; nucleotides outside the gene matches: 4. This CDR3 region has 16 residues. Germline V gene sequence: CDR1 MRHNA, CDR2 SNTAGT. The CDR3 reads CASSALAGGNTGELFF. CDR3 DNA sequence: TGTGCCAGCAGCGCCCTAGCGGGAGGGAACACCGGGGAGCTGTTTTTT.

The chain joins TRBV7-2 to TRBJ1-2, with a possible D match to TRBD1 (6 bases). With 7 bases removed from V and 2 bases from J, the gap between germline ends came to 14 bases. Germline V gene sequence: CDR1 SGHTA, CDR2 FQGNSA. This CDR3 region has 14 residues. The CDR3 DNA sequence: TGTGCCAGCAATCTGGGGGCAGGGAACTATGGCTACACCTTC. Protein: CASNLGAGNYGYTF.

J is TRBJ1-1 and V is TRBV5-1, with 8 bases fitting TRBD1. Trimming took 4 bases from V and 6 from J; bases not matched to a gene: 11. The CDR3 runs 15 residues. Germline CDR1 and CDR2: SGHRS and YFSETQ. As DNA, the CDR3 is TGCGCCAGCAGCACGGGACAGGTTGGGGTTTCTGAAGCTTTCTTT. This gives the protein CASSTGQVGVSEAFF. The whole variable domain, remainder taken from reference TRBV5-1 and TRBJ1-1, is KAGVTQTPRYLIKTRGQQVTLSCSPISGHRSVSWYQQTPGQGLQFLFEYFSETQRNKGNFPGRFSGRQFSNSRSEMNVSTLELGDSALYLCASSTGQVGVSEAFFGQGTRLTVV.

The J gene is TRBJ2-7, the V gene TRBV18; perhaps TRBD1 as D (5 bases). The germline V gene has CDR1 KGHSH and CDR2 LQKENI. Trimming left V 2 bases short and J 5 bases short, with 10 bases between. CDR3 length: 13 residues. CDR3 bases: TGTGCCAGCTCACCAGCAGGGATTCACGAGCAGTACTTC. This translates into CASSPAGIHEQYF.

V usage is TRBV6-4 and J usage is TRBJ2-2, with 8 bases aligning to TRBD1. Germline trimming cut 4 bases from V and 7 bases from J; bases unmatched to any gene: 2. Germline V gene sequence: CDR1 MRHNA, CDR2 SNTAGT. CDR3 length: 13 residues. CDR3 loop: CASSGTGNGELFF. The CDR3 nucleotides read TGTGCCAGCAGTGGGACAGGGAACGGGGAGCTGTTTTTT.

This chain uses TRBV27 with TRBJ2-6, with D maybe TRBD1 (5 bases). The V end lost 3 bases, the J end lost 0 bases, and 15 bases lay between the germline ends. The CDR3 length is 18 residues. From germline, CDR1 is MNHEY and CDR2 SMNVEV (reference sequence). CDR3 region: CASSFFSQVLSGANVLTF. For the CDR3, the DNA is TGTGCCAGCAGTTTCTTTTCACAGGTCCTCTCTGGGGCCAACGTCCTGACTTTC.

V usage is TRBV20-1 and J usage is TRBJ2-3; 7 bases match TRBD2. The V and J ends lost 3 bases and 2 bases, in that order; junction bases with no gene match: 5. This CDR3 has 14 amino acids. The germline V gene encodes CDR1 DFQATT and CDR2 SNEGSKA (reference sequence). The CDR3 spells CSASQRDYTDTQYF. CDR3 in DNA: TGCAGTGCTAGTCAGAGGGACTACACAGATACGCAGTATTTT.

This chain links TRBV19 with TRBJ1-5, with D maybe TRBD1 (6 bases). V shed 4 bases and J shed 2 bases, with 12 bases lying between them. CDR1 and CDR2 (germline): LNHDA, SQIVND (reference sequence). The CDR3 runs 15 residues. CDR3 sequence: CASSTSRTGNQPQHF. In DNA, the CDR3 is TGTGCCAGTAGTACCTCTCGGACAGGCAATCAGCCCCAGCATTTT.

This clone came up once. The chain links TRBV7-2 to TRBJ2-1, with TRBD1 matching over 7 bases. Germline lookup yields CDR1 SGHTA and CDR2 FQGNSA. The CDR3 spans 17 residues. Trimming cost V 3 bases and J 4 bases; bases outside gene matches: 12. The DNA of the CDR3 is TGTGCCAGCAGCTTCTACGCCGGGACAGACTTTTACAATGAGCAGTTCTTC. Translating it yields CASSFYAGTDFYNEQFF.

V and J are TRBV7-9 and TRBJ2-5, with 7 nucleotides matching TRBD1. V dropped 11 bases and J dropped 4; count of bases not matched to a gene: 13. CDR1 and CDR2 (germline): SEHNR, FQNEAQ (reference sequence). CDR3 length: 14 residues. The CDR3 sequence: CAGTNRGQGETQYF. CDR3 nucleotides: TGTGCCGGCACTAACAGGGGTCAGGGAGAGACCCAGTACTTC.

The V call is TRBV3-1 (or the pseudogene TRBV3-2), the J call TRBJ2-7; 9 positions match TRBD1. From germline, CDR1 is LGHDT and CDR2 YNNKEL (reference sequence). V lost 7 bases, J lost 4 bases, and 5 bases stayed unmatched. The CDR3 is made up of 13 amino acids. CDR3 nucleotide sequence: TGTGCCAGCATCGGACAGGGGAAGTACGAGCAGTACTTC. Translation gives CASIGQGKYEQYF.

CDR3: CASSADYEQYF. The CDR3 DNA sequence: TGTGCCAGCAGCGCAGACTACGAGCAGTACTTC. The genes are TRBV9 and TRBJ2-7; D remains unclear. CDR3 length: 11 residues. Trimming removed 3 bases from V and 3 bases from J, with 4 bases in between. Per germline, CDR1 SGDLS and CDR2 YYNGEE.

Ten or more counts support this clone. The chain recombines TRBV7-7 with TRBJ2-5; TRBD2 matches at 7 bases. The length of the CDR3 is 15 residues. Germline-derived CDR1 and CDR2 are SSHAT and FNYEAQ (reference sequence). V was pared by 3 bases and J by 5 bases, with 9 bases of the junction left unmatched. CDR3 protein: CASSFGGSSQETQYF. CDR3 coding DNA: TGTGCCAGCAGCTTTGGCGGGAGCAGTCAGGAGACCCAGTACTTC.

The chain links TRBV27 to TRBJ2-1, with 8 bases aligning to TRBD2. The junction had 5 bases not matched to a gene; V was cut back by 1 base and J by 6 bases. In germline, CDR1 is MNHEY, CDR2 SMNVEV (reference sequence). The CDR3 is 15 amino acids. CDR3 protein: CASSLLASGGNEQFF. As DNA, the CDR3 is TGTGCCAGCAGTTTATTGGCCAGCGGGGGCAATGAGCAGTTCTTC.

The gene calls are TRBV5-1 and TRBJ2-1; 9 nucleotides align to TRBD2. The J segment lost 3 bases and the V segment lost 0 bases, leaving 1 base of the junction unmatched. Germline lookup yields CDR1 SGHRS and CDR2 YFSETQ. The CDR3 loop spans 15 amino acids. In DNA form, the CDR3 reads TGCGCCAGCAGCTTGGCTAGCGGGAACTACAATGAGCAGTTCTTC. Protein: CASSLASGNYNEQFF.

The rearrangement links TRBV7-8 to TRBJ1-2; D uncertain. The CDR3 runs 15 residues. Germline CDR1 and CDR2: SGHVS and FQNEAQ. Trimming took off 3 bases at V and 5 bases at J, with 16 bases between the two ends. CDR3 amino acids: CASSFSNTVDYGYTF. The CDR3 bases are TGTGCCAGCAGCTTTAGTAATACAGTCGATTATGGCTACACCTTC. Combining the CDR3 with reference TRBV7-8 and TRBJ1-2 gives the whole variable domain GAGVSQSPRYKVAKRGQDVALRCDPISGHVSLFWYQQALGQGPEFLTYFQNEAQLDKSGLPSDRFFAERPEGSVSTLKIQRTQQEDSAVYLCASSFSNTVDYGYTFGSGTRLTVV.

This chain's CDR3 is CASSIRDTGQPQHF. The CDR3 DNA is TGTGCCAGTAGTATCAGGGACACTGGGCAGCCCCAGCATTTT. V gene TRBV19 combines with J gene TRBJ1-5, with D possibly TRBD1 on 6 matching bases. Germline V gives CDR1 LNHDA, CDR2 SQIVND (reference sequence). The length of the CDR3 is 14 residues. Deletions cut 3 bases from V and 7 bases from J, with 13 bases between.

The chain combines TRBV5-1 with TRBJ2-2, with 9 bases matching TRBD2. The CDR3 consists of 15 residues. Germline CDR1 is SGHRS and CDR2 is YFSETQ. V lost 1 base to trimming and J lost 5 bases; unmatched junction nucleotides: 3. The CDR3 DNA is TGCGCCAGCAGCTTGTTAAGCGGGGGGACCGGGGAGCTGTTTTTT. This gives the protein CASSLLSGGTGELFF.